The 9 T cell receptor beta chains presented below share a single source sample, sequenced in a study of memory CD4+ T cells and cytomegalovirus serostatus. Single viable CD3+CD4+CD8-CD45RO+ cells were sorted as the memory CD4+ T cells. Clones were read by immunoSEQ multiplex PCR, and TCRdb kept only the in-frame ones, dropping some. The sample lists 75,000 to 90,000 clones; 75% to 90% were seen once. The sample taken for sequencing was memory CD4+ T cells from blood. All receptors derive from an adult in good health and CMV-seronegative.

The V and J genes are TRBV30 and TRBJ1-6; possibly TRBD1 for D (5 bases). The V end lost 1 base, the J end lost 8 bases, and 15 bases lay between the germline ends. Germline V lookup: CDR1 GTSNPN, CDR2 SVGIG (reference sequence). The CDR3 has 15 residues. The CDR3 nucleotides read TGTGCCTGGAGTGCCGTGGACACTTCTCATTCACCCCTCCACTTT. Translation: CAWSAVDTSHSPLHF.

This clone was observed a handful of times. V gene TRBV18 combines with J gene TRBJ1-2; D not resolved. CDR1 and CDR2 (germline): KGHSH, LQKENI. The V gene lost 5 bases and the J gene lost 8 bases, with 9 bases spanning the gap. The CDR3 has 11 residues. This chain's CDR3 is CASSAEGGYTF. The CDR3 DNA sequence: TGTGCCAGCTCAGCTGAAGGGGGCTACACCTTC.

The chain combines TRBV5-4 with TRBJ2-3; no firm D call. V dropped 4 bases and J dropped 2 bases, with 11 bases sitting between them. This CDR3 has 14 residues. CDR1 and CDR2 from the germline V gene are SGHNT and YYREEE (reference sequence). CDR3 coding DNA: TGTGCCAGCAGCCTCCCGAGAAACACAGATACGCAGTATTTT. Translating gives CASSLPRNTDTQYF.

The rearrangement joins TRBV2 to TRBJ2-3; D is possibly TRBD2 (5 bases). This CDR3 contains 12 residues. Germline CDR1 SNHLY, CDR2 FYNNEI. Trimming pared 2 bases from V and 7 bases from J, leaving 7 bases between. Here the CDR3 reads CASSERGNTQYF. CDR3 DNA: TGTGCCAGCAGTGAAAGAGGGAATACGCAGTATTTT.

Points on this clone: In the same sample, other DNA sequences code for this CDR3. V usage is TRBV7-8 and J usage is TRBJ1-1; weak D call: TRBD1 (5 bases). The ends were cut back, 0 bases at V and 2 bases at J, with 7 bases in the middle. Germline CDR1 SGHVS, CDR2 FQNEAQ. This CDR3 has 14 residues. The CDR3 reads CASSLAQGNTEAFF. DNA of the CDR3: TGTGCCAGCAGCTTAGCGCAGGGAAACACTGAAGCTTTCTTT.

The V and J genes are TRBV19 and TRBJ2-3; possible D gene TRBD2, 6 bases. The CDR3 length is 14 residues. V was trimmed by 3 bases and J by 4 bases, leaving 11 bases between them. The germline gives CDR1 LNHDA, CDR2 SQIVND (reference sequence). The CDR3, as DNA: TGTGCCAGTAGTATCGGCGGGGTGGCAGATACGCAGTATTTT. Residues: CASSIGGVADTQYF. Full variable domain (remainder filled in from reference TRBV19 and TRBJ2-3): DGGITQSPKYLFRKEGQNVTLSCEQNLNHDAMYWYRQDPGQGLRLIYYSQIVNDFQKGDIAEGYSVSREKKESFPLTVTSAQKNPTAFYLCASSIGGVADTQYFGPGTRLTVL.

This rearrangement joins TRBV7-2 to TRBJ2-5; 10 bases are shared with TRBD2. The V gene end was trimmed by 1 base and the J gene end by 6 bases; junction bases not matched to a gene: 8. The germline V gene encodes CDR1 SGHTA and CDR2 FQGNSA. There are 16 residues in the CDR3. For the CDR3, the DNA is TGTGCCAGCAGCTTAGAGGCTAGCGGGGGTAAAAAGACCCAGTACTTC. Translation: CASSLEASGGKKTQYF.

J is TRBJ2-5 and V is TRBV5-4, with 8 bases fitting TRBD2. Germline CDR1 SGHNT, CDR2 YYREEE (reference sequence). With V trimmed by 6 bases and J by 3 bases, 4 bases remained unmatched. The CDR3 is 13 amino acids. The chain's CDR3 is CASKLRGEETQYF. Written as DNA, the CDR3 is TGTGCCAGCAAGTTGCGGGGGGAAGAGACCCAGTACTTC.

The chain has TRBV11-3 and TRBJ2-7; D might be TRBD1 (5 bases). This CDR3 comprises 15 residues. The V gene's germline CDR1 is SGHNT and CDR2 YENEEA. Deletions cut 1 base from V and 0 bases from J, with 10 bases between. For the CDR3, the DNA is TGTGCCAGCAGCTTAGGCCCAGGGAACTCCTACGAGCAGTACTTC. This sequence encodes CASSLGPGNSYEQYF.